This record looks at one T cell receptor (beta chain) sequence and its context. Its specificity is unknown. Other DNA sequences from this sample encode an identical CDR3 as well. This specimen belongs to a study of cytomegalovirus exposure and HLA in healthy donors. The study, taken as a whole, reports: Sequencing likely generated an artifact that appeared as a cluster of highly shared sequence variants. Later genetic work tied a missense DCLRE1C variant to beta-chain V and J trimming. Productive status was seen about 87% or about 30% of the time for most TCR beta V segments in an earlier analysis. A later analysis revealed that TCR association rates differed between HLA loci, peaking at DRB1 and bottoming out at HLA-C.

The PCR was carried out with 60 Vbeta primers and 13 Jbeta primers. Using immunoSEQ multiplex PCR, the repertoire was profiled, and TCRdb retains in-frame clones only, with some absent. The sample includes around 210,000 clones. This receptor was taken from a woman in her twenties or thirties in good health and CMV-seropositive. The material sequenced was PBMCs.

CDR3 amino acids: CASSIGRGGNQPQHF. CDR3 nucleotide sequence: TGTGCCAGTAGTATAGGGCGGGGGGGCAATCAGCCCCAGCATTTT. The J gene is TRBJ1-5, the V gene TRBV19; D may be TRBD1 (5 bases). CDR3 length equals 15 residues. Deletions cut 1 base from V and 2 bases from J, with 9 bases between. Germline assignment: CDR1 LNHDA and CDR2 SQIVND (reference sequence). Full variable domain (rest looked up from reference TRBV19 and TRBJ1-5): DGGITQSPKYLFRKEGQNVTLSCEQNLNHDAMYWYRQDPGQGLRLIYYSQIVNDFQKGDIAEGYSVSREKKESFPLTVTSAQKNPTAFYLCASSIGRGGNQPQHFGDGTRLSIL.